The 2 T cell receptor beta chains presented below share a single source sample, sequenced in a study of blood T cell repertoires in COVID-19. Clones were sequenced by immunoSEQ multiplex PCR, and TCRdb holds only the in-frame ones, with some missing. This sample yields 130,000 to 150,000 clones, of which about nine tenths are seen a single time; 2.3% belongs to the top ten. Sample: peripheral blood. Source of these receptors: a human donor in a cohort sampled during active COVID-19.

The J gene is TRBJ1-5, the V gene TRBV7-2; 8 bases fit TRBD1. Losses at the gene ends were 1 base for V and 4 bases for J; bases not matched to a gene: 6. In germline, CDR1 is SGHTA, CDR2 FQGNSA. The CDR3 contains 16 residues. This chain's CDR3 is CASSLVGTGPNQPQHF. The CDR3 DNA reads TGTGCCAGCAGCTTAGTCGGGACAGGCCCGAATCAGCCCCAGCATTTT.

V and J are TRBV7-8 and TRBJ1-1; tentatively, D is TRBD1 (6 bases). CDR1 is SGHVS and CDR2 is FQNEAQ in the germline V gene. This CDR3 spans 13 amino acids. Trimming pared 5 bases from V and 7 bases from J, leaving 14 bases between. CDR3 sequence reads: CASSPGPDSEAFF. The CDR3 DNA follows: TGTGCCAGCAGCCCCGGGCCGGACAGTGAAGCTTTCTTT.